Reported below is one TCR beta chain. The data belong to a study of blood T cell repertoires in COVID-19. Study background: Some COVID-19 samples were acute and others convalescent; all came from the United States, Italy and Spain. T cells, B-cell-depleted T cells, or PBMCs provided the cDNA or gDNA that served as material.

Authors' data handling: Reference gene primers were amplified, and this amplification served to estimate nucleated cell counts. Sequencing was performed with immunoSEQ multiplex PCR; in TCRdb, only in-frame clones are kept and a portion is missing. V and J calls plus clone size are reproduced from that table; the DNA served to infer D and trimming. Among 110,000 or so clones listed, approximately 79% were seen once. The CDR3 has 14 amino acids. The V end lost 1 base, the J end lost 7 bases, and 11 bases lay between the germline ends. CDR1 and CDR2 (germline): LGHDT, YNNKEL (reference sequence). This receptor was identified in a man between 45 and 60 years old with acute or convalescent COVID-19. This chain connects TRBV3-1 (or the pseudogene TRBV3-2) to TRBJ1-5, with D tentatively TRBD1 (5 bases). Sequencing used peripheral blood. The CDR3 protein is CASSQGRGSQPQHF. The CDR3 DNA is TGTGCCAGCAGCCAAGGAAGGGGAAGCCAGCCCCAGCATTTT.